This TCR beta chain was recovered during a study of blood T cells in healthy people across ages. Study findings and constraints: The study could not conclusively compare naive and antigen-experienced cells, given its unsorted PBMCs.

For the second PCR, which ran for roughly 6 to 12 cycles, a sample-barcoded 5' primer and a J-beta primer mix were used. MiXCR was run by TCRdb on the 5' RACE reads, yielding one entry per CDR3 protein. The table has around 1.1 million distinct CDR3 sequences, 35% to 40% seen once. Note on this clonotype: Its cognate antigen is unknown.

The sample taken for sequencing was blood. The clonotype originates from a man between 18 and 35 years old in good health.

The CDR3 protein is CASSSSEPLSLGANVLTF. DNA of the CDR3: TGTGCCAGCAGTAGTAGCGAACCTCTTTCGTTAGGGGCCAACGTCCTGACTTTC. The gene calls are TRBV28 and TRBJ2-6, with D perhaps matching TRBD2 (5 bases). Trimming left V 5 bases short and J 4 bases short, with 21 bases between. This CDR3 comprises 18 residues. Germline CDR1 MDHEN, CDR2 SYDVKM.